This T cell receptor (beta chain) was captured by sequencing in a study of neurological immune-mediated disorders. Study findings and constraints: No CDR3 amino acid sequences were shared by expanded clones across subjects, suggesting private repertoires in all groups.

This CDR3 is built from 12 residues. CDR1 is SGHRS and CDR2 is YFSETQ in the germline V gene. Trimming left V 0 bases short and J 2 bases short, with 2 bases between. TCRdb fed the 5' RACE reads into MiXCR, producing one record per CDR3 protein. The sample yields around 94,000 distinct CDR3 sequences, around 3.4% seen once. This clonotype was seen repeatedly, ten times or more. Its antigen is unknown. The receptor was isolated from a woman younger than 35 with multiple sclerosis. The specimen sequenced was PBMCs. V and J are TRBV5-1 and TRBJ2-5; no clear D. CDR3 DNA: TGCGCCAGCAGCTTGGAGCAAGAGACCCAGTACTTC. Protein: CASSLEQETQYF.